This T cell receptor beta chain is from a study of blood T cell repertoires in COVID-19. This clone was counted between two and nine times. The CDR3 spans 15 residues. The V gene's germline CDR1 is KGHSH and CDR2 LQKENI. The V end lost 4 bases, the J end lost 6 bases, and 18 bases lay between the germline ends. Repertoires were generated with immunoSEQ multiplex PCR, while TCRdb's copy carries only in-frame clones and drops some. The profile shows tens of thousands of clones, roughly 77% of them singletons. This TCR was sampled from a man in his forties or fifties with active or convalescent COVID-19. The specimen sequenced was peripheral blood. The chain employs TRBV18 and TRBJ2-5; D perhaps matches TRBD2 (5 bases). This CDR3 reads CASSLSEGRKKTQYF. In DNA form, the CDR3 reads TGTGCCAGCTCACTTTCCGAGGGTAGAAAAAAGACCCAGTACTTC.